The 2 T cell receptor beta chains listed next were all sequenced from one sample in a study of cytomegalovirus exposure and HLA in healthy donors. TCRdb's table, derived via immunoSEQ multiplex PCR, lists solely in-frame clones and lacks some. The sample shows 250,000 or so clones, approximately 87% of them seen only once. Specimen: PBMCs. All receptors derive from a man younger than 35 in good health and CMV-seronegative.

V usage is TRBV27 and J usage is TRBJ2-5, with 8 bases lining up with TRBD2. The CDR3 has 16 amino acids. Per the germline V gene, CDR1 is MNHEY and CDR2 is SMNVEV (reference sequence). Germline trimming cut 6 bases from V and 0 bases from J; bases unmatched to any gene: 9. Here the CDR3 DNA reads TGTGCCAGCAGACCCGCGGGGCGGGGGGACCAAGAGACCCAGTACTTC. Translated: CASRPAGRGDQETQYF.

This chain uses TRBV4-3 with TRBJ2-7; TRBD2 agrees at 9 bases. Looked up from germline, CDR1 is LGHNA and CDR2 is YSLEER. Trimming removed 3 bases from V and 4 bases from J; junction bases left unmatched: 10. The CDR3 runs 16 residues. The CDR3 protein is CASSQDLAGRKYEQYF. The DNA of the CDR3 is TGCGCCAGCAGCCAGGATCTAGCGGGGCGGAAATACGAGCAGTACTTC.